The 7 T cell receptor beta chains reported below all come from one sample, sequenced in a study of blood T cells in healthy people across ages. Next came a second PCR, run for about 7 to 12 cycles, which used a sample-barcoded 5' primer along with a J-beta primer mix. TCRdb re-called the 5' RACE reads through MiXCR, storing one row per CDR3 protein. The data hold 1.5 million to 1.9 million distinct CDR3 sequences, with around 40% observed a single time. The specimen was blood. These TCRs come from a woman under 30 in good health.

The chain is built from TRBV7-2 and TRBJ2-5; the match to TRBD2 covers 7 bases. V shed 3 bases, J shed 3 bases, and the junction held 7 bases outside the gene matches. The CDR3 totals 15 residues. Germline V CDR1 and CDR2: SGHTA, FQGNSA. The CDR3 sequence is CASSLRHREEETQYF. CDR3 bases: TGTGCCAGCAGCTTGAGGCACCGGGAGGAAGAGACCCAGTACTTC. The variable domain in full, completed from reference TRBV7-2 and TRBJ2-5, reads GAGVSQSPSNKVTEKGKDVELRCDPISGHTALYWYRQSLGQGLEFLIYFQGNSAPDKSGLPSDRFSAERTGGSVSTLTIQRTQQEDSAVYLCASSLRHREEETQYFGPGTRLLVL.

This clonotype has a count of ten or more. The chain carries TRBV29-1 and TRBJ1-6; 7 bases match TRBD1. CDR1 SQVTM and CDR2 ANQGSEA come from the germline V gene. With V trimmed by 7 bases and J by 7 bases, 4 bases remained unmatched. The CDR3 sequence is 12 residues long. The CDR3 nucleotides are TGCAGCGCCGGGACAGCCAATTCACCCCTCCACTTT. Its translation is CSAGTANSPLHF.

V usage is TRBV29-1 and J usage is TRBJ2-3, with 12 bases lining up with TRBD2. V lost 0 bases, J lost 6 bases, and 10 bases stayed unmatched. The CDR3 runs 17 residues. Germline V gives CDR1 SQVTM, CDR2 ANQGSEA. Here the CDR3 reads CSVEDPSSGRAFDTQYF. The CDR3 bases are TGCAGCGTTGAAGACCCGTCTAGCGGGAGGGCTTTTGATACGCAGTATTTT.

With respect to this clonotype: The junction differs from germline at one of its ends, possibly a read error. This chain joins TRBV3-1 and TRBJ2-1, with a tentative D call TRBD1 (5 bases). The germline V gene has CDR1 LGHDT and CDR2 YNNKEL (reference sequence). The CDR3 length is 13 residues. CDR3 DNA: TGTGCCTGCAGCCTGCGACAGTTGAATGAGCAGTTCTTC. This gives the protein CACSLRQLNEQFF.

This clonotype showed up just a few times. The chain recombines TRBV12-3 or TRBV12-4 with TRBJ2-2; 7 bases align to TRBD2. Germline trimming cut 4 bases from V and 6 bases from J; bases unmatched to any gene: 8. The CDR3 runs to 15 residues. CDR3 nucleotides: TGTGCCAGCAGTTGGGGGGGGATTAGGTCCGGGGAGCTGTTTTTT. Amino acids: CASSWGGIRSGELFF.

This clonotype appeared many times. V is TRBV4-3 and J is TRBJ1-2; no firm D call. CDR3 length: 13 residues. V was trimmed by 1 base and J by 4 bases, leaving 7 bases between them. In germline, CDR1 is LGHNA, CDR2 YSLEER. The CDR3 sequence: CASSQVPPYGYTF. DNA for the CDR3: TGCGCCAGCAGCCAAGTTCCCCCCTATGGCTACACCTTC.

This chain joins TRBV5-8 and TRBJ2-5, with 7 bases fitting TRBD2. The CDR3 sequence is 16 residues long. Germline values: CDR1 SGHTS, CDR2 YDEGEE. V was pared by 4 bases and J by 6 bases, with 15 bases of the junction left unmatched. The CDR3 sequence is CASSGRSSGVVKTQYF. The CDR3 bases are TGTGCCAGCAGCGGGCGGTCTAGCGGAGTGGTCAAGACCCAGTACTTC.